This TCR beta chain was retrieved from a study of T cells in Graves' hyperthyroidism and ophthalmopathy (dated by TCRdb to between 2018 and 2020). For the wider study: Peripheral blood samples were taken at initial diagnosis, before any treatment was given. TCR V-J signatures able to tell the groups apart were searched for in a discovery cohort of 90 to 100 patients, of whom over 40 had Graves' ophthalmopathy and roughly 57 had stable Graves' hyperthyroidism. Whether ophthalmopathy could be predicted prospectively was tested in an independent validation cohort made up of roughly 20 hyperthyroidism patients plus 17 patients who later progressed to ophthalmopathy. The roughly 99 discovery patients were divided at random into training and test sets in a 7:3 ratio. The study also compared thyroid tissue and blood T-cell repertoires from roughly 6 Graves' hyperthyroidism patients. Once sampling was done, hyperthyroidism patients were given methimazole at a starting dose of 30 mg daily, whereas ophthalmopathy patients were given high-dose intravenous methylprednisolone. According to the paper, TCR Vbeta CDR3 sequencing was carried out on 135 peripheral blood samples, which came from over 40 ophthalmopathy, 70 to 80 hyperthyroidism and some 17 progressor patients.

Broader findings and caveats from the paper: Most expanded thyroid clonotypes (frequency above 0.001) were also found in blood, which suggests that blood repertoires may mirror thyroid immune responses. No statistical method was used to set the sample size in advance, and investigators knew the group allocation. In validation, the model predicted progression to ophthalmopathy with 60% to 71% sensitivity and approximately 72% specificity, a median of roughly seven months before onset. Ophthalmopathy was separated from stable hyperthyroidism by a 13 V-J signature model, with just over 85% sensitivity and roughly 81% specificity obtained in cross-validation and 80%/75% obtained in testing.

As regards this clonotype: Its antigen is currently not known. Base qualities are not recorded, but no much larger clone differs from it by a single base.

The germline V gene yields MNHEY for CDR1 and SVGEGT for CDR2. V and J are trimmed by 6 bases and 3 bases, and the gene matches miss 8 bases of the junction. The CDR3 runs 15 amino acids, cysteine and phenylalanine included. The entry retains the CDR3 DNA only, 45 bases that are in frame from base 1. In the ophthalmopathy patients, disease was moderately to severely active, with a Clinical Activity Score of 3 or more, a NOSPECS grade of 4 or more, and a duration of less than 3 months. Patients with uncontrolled infections, other autoimmune diseases, pregnancy or lactation were excluded. Diagnoses were established on the basis of clinical symptoms, serum thyroxine and TRAb, thyroid ultrasound, and orbital computed tomography. PBMCs were isolated from around 10 ml of fresh peripheral blood by Ficoll-Paque density gradient centrifugation. Total RNA was extracted with Trizol reagent, and quality was checked on an Agilent 2100 Bioanalyzer.

TCR beta CDR3 regions were amplified from RNA transcripts. The TCR CDR3 was subjected to a first round of RT-PCR using the HTBI primer set and the Qiagen OneStep RT-PCR kit. Libraries were constructed in a second round of multiplex PCR, after which size selection and purification were performed. Paired-end sequencing of the libraries was performed with 100 bp reads on an Illumina HiSeq2000. From the authors' description of their analysis: Raw data were processed with SOAPnuke, discarding reads with adapters, uncalled bases, mean Phred below 15, or no exact constant-primer or identifier match. High-quality paired reads were merged using COPE v1.2.5, and each unique nucleotide sequence was defined as a clonotype. MiTCR v1.1 was used to align the clonotypes against IMGT TRBV, TRBD and TRBJ reference segments. Only V-J combinations with frequency above 0.0001, covering about 99% of repertoires, were analysed. A TCS score was defined as the ratio of F50 (clonal expansion) to E x V (chaos), with BLOSUM62-based TCRdist applied between CDR3 peptides within each V-J. Welch's t-statistics and random forest reduced around 520 V-J features to about 13, which were used in a naive Bayes classifier (R e1071). The Morisita-Horn index was used to measure how similar the thyroid and blood repertoires were. The raw public reads went through TCRdb reprocessing: fastp at Q25, MiXCR clone calling, in-frame beta chains kept. Every distinct CDR3 protein forms one entry, paired with its most common genes and DNA. The V and J calls and clone size come from TCRdb's table, not from the authors' own analysis. This sample lists approximately 600,000 distinct CDR3 sequences; under 15% were detected once. Of the sample, about 4.5% is held by the ten largest clones.

Specimen: blood. The rearranged chain carries TRBV6-2 or TRBV6-3 and TRBJ2-7; TRBD1 agrees with 10 junctional bases. This receptor was identified in a woman between 40 and 55 years old with Graves' ophthalmopathy. CDR3 protein: CASRSSGTGDYEQYF. In nucleotide form, the sequence is TGTGCCAGCAGATCCTCCGGGACAGGGGACTACGAGCAGTACTTC.